A selection of T cell receptor beta chains follows, all from one sample in a study of patients and donors after allogeneic stem cell transplantation. MiXCR, run by TCRdb on the RT-PCR reads, gives a single entry per CDR3 protein. This sample carries 70,000 or so distinct CDR3 sequences, around a quarter of them seen once, and the ten largest clones take around 27%. Sequenced material: blood, either unsorted or a sorted T cell fraction (not recorded which). Receptors were obtained from a human donor who was either an allogeneic HSCT recipient or a stem cell or donor lymphocyte infusion donor (not recorded which). It is not recorded whose cells these are; they may come from a transplant donor. Both conserved end residues are part of each CDR3. A D gene is named only where the DNA matches it firmly. Size is stated for part of the rows, as once, few or many counts, or as a class when the clone is expanded.

clone_size,d_call,j_call,v_call,cdr3_nt,cdr3_aa
-,TRBD1,TRBJ1-2,TRBV4-1,TGCGCCAGCAGCCAAGGGACAGGGGTTAGCTATGGCTACACCTTC,CASSQGTGVSYGYTF
few,TRBD1,TRBJ2-7,TRBV12-5,TGTGCTAGTGGTTTTAGTTTCTCCCCAGGGGGCCATCCTATCGAGCAGTACTTC,CASGFSFSPGGHPIEQYF
many,-,TRBJ1-1,TRBV19,TGTGCCAGTAGTATAAGGGGAACTGAAGCTTTCTTT,CASSIRGTEAFF
few,-,TRBJ1-1,TRBV4-2,TGTGCCAGCAGCCAAGATCCCGAGAACACTGAAGCTTTCTTT,CASSQDPENTEAFF
-,TRBD1,TRBJ2-7,TRBV20-1,TGCAGTGCTAGCCATCCGGGACAGGGGGACTACGAGCAGTACTTC,CSASHPGQGDYEQYF
-,-,TRBJ2-7,TRBV3-1,TGTGCCAGCAGCCAAGTGTGGGATCCCTTTCGCGAGCAGTACTTC,CASSQVWDPFREQYF
-,TRBD2,TRBJ2-1,TRBV20-1,TGCAGTGCTAGTAGACTAGCGGGAGACTACAATGAGCAGTTCTTC,CSASRLAGDYNEQFF
few,TRBD2,TRBJ2-7,TRBV6-5,TGTGCCAGCAGTTACCGGGACTACTACGAGCAGTACTTC,CASSYRDYYEQYF
-,TRBD2,TRBJ2-1,TRBV5-1,TGCGCCAGCAGCTTGAGCAGCGGGAGAGTCGGTTCCTACAATGAGCAGTTCTTC,CASSLSSGRVGSYNEQFF
-,TRBD2,TRBJ2-1,TRBV11-2,TGTGCCAGCAGCCCCCACAGAGACAGGCGGGGGGATGAGCAGTTCTTC,CASSPHRDRRGDEQFF
-,-,TRBJ2-7,TRBV27,TGTGCCAGCAGCGCGCGCTGGACAGTCTACGAGCAGTACTTC,CASSARWTVYEQYF
-,TRBD2,TRBJ2-5,TRBV5-6,TGTGCCAGCAGCTCCTTAGCGGGAGGGGAGACCCAGTACTTC,CASSSLAGGETQYF
few,TRBD1,TRBJ2-7,TRBV29-1,TGCAGCGTCCAAACAGGGGACGAGCAGTACTTC,CSVQTGDEQYF
-,-,TRBJ2-1,TRBV7-8,TGTGCCAGCAGCTTAACTTTTGGCGTCAATGAGCAGTTCTTC,CASSLTFGVNEQFF
-,-,TRBJ1-1,TRBV5-6,TGTGCCAGCAGCCACACGGTGAACACTGAAGCTTTCTTT,CASSHTVNTEAFF
-,TRBD1,TRBJ2-5,TRBV5-1,TGCGCCAGCAGCTCGCGGACAGGCCGAGAGACCCAGTACTTC,CASSSRTGRETQYF
once,-,TRBJ2-1,TRBV24-1,TGTGCCACCAGTGATTTTATGGGAAGTGACAATGAGCAGTTCTTC,CATSDFMGSDNEQFF
-,TRBD1,TRBJ1-5,TRBV20-1,TGCAGTGCTTTAGGACAGGATCTCAATCAGCCCCAGCATTTT,CSALGQDLNQPQHF
few,TRBD2,TRBJ2-7,TRBV12-3/TRBV12-4,TGTGCCAGCAGCTTTAGCGGGAGAACCTACGAGCAGTACTTC,CASSFSGRTYEQYF
-,TRBD1,TRBJ1-1,TRBV4-3,TGCGCCAGCAGCCCCCTGGGACAGGGCATCACTGAAGCTTTCTTT,CASSPLGQGITEAFF
-,-,TRBJ1-2,TRBV6-6,TGTGCCAGCAGTTACATGGACCTCTATGGCTACACCTTC,CASSYMDLYGYTF
-,-,TRBJ1-4,TRBV3-1,TGTGCCAGCAGCCAAAACGGGTTAAAACTGTTTTTT,CASSQNGLKLFF
few,-,TRBJ2-3,TRBV11-2,TGTGCCAGCAGCACAACGGGGGTCAGGGATACGCAGTATTTT,CASSTTGVRDTQYF
-,-,TRBJ2-1,TRBV29-1,TGCAGCGTCGTGGACAGTCCAGCCAATGAGCAGTTCTTC,CSVVDSPANEQFF
-,-,TRBJ2-5,TRBV5-1,TGCGCCAGCAGCTTGACAGGGTCCCAAGAGACCCAGTACTTC,CASSLTGSQETQYF
-,-,TRBJ2-5,TRBV10-3,TGTGCCATCAGTGAGCCGTCTTGGGGGGCAGGTATAGAGACCCAGTACTTC,CAISEPSWGAGIETQYF
-,-,TRBJ2-3,TRBV5-5,TGTGCCAGCAGCCCGGACAGCACAGATACGCAGTATTTT,CASSPDSTDTQYF
few,-,TRBJ2-4,TRBV29-1,TGCAGCGTTGAAGGACCGGGACTGCTAGCCAAAAACATTCAGTACTTC,CSVEGPGLLAKNIQYF
once,-,TRBJ1-2,TRBV24-1,TGTGCCACCAGTGATTCCCGAAATCGCCCACCCTATGGCTACACCTTC,CATSDSRNRPPYGYTF
-,TRBD1,TRBJ2-5,TRBV3-1,TGTGCCAGCAGCGCGCCGGGACAGGGCTTAGAGACCCAGTACTTC,CASSAPGQGLETQYF
few,TRBD1,TRBJ2-1,TRBV29-1,TGCAGCGTTGACCGGGACAGAGTAATGAATGAGCAGTTCTTC,CSVDRDRVMNEQFF
-,-,TRBJ2-5,TRBV12-3/TRBV12-4,TGTGCCACCACCAGGGGTGCGAGAGAGACCCAGTACTTC,CATTRGARETQYF
few,-,TRBJ1-2,TRBV18,TGTGCCAGCTCACCAGCCGGGATTAACTATGGCTACACCTTC,CASSPAGINYGYTF
-,-,TRBJ2-7,TRBV29-1,TGCAGCGTTGCAACAGCATCCTACGAGCAGTACTTC,CSVATASYEQYF
few,-,TRBJ2-3,TRBV7-9,TGTGCCAGCAGCTTACTTAGCACAGATACGCAGTATTTT,CASSLLSTDTQYF
-,TRBD1,TRBJ2-1,TRBV9,TGTGCCAGCAGCGTAGTGGGACAGGGCAACTACAATGAGCAGTTCTTC,CASSVVGQGNYNEQFF
-,TRBD1,TRBJ1-6,TRBV27,TGTGCCAGCAGTTCAGGACAGGGCTCCTATAATTCACCCCTCCACTTT,CASSSGQGSYNSPLHF
-,-,TRBJ1-4,TRBV18,TGTGCCAGCTCACCACCGCTGGGCAGTAATGAAAAACTGTTTTTT,CASSPPLGSNEKLFF
-,TRBD2,TRBJ2-1,TRBV6-5,TGTGCCAGCAGTGGCGGGGGGGATGAGCAGTTCTTC,CASSGGGDEQFF
-,TRBD1,TRBJ2-4,TRBV24-1,TGTGCCACCAGTGATTCCCTGTCCCGGGACAGGGGGATGGCCAAAAACATTCAGTACTTC,CATSDSLSRDRGMAKNIQYF
-,TRBD1,TRBJ2-2,TRBV29-1,TGCAGCACCTACAGGGGAGACACCGGGGAGCTGTTTTTT,CSTYRGDTGELFF
-,TRBD1,TRBJ2-3,TRBV20-1,TGCAGTGCTAGAGGGCCGGACAGGGGGCGTTCTGCAGATACGCAGTATTTT,CSARGPDRGRSADTQYF
few,-,TRBJ2-3,TRBV12-3/TRBV12-4,TGTGCCAGCACCCCCAGGGGCCCGTCAAATACGCAGTATTTT,CASTPRGPSNTQYF
few,-,TRBJ1-5,TRBV28,TGTGCCAGCAGTTTTGTGTGGTCAGGGCTTAATAGCAATCAGCCCCAGCATTTT,CASSFVWSGLNSNQPQHF
few,-,TRBJ2-1,TRBV7-9,TGTGCCGGGGGGTCTTCCTACAATGAGCAGTTCTTC,CAGGSSYNEQFF
-,TRBD1,TRBJ1-1,TRBV19,TGTGCCACCCGTAGGGGGACAGGGGATACGCACACTGAAGCTTTCTTT,CATRRGTGDTHTEAFF
few,-,TRBJ2-4,TRBV4-1,TGCGCCAGCAGCCTTGAGGAGACTTCGGTCCTAGCCAAAAACATTCAGTACTTC,CASSLEETSVLAKNIQYF
-,-,TRBJ2-7,TRBV7-9,TGTGCCAGCAGCACCGTGATAGCCGAGCAGTACTTC,CASSTVIAEQYF
-,TRBD2,TRBJ2-2,TRBV6-2/TRBV6-3,TGTGCCAGCAGTTACTCGACCAGCGGGGGCTTTTCTCCCGGGGAACCCGGGGAGCTGTTTTTT,CASSYSTSGGFSPGEPGELFF
-,-,TRBJ2-2,TRBV9,TGTGCCAGCAGCGTAGGCCGACAGACCCCGAACACCGGGGAGCTGTTTTTT,CASSVGRQTPNTGELFF
many,-,TRBJ1-1,TRBV29-1,TGCAGCGTTGACCCCGAGGACACTGAAGCTTTCTTT,CSVDPEDTEAFF